The clone carrying this TCR beta chain was recorded a few times. Its antigen is still unknown. This sample is part of a study of STAT3 mutations in large granular lymphocyte leukemia. Study findings and constraints: Suggested: STAT3 mutation was not the ancestral event for these clonal expansions. In T-cell large granular lymphocyte leukemia, about half of patients showed multiple immunodominant subclonotypes. All newly emerging clones after therapy were STAT3 wild type. Treatment regimens differed across patients between samplings.

About 40,773 productive templates were obtained per sample on average. Produced via immunoSEQ multiplex PCR; TCRdb's table is partial and in-frame only. The table has 2,000 to 3,000 clones, 50% to 60% seen once. The sequencing sample was made of peripheral blood mononuclear cells. The sequence was obtained from a man aged 55-75 years with T-cell large granular lymphocyte leukemia. Some clones in this sample may be carry-over from other donors' samples.

This CDR3 is CASSLGVGGYYNEQFF. In nucleotides, the CDR3 is TGCGCCAGCAGCTTGGGCGTGGGGGGGTATTACAATGAGCAGTTCTTC. The chain uses TRBV5-1 and TRBJ2-1, with TRBD2 matching over 7 bases. CDR3 length: 16 residues. CDR1 SGHRS and CDR2 YFSETQ come from the germline V gene. V shed 0 bases and J 4 bases; nucleotides not matched to a gene: 7. The whole variable domain, filled in from reference TRBV5-1 and TRBJ2-1, reads KAGVTQTPRYLIKTRGQQVTLSCSPISGHRSVSWYQQTPGQGLQFLFEYFSETQRNKGNFPGRFSGRQFSNSRSEMNVSTLELGDSALYLCASSLGVGGYYNEQFFGPGTRLTVL.